This TCR beta chain is drawn from a study of blood T cell repertoires in COVID-19. Study-level background: Italy, Spain and the United States were the sources of the convalescent and acute COVID-19 samples. Sample material is recorded as cDNA or gDNA derived from T cells, B-cell-depleted T cells, or PBMCs.

Methods used by the authors: Researchers report that nucleated cell counts were estimated from reference gene primer amplification. Method: immunoSEQ multiplex PCR; TCRdb's copy keeps in-frame clones and lacks some. V, J and clone size were drawn from that table, and D and trimming were deduced from the DNA. The table records some 30,000 clones, around 84% of them present only once. From germline, CDR1 is SGHDT and CDR2 YYEEEE. V lost 1 base to trimming and J lost 4 bases, with 8 bases between them. The CDR3 runs 13 residues. The TCR comes from a human donor in a cohort sampled during active COVID-19. Sequenced input: peripheral blood. The J gene is TRBJ1-2, the V gene TRBV5-6; D not resolved. CDR3 sequence reads: CASSLPGFYGYTF. Here the CDR3 DNA reads TGTGCCAGCAGCTTGCCCGGGTTCTATGGCTACACCTTC.